This TCR beta chain came from a study of shared clonotypes between healthy human individuals. Study-wide points: Clonotypes which were not shared had lower generation probabilities than clonotypes that all four donors shared.

Some clones are missing from TCRdb's copy, which holds only in-frame ones; the method was immunoSEQ multiplex PCR. The data show about 980,000 clones, around 80% seen once. Concerning this clone itself: Its cognate antigen is unknown.

Sequencing was carried out using memory CD4+ T cells sorted from blood. Subset indicated: CD45RA-negative fraction. The receptor's source is a man younger than 35 in good health.

CDR3 nucleotide sequence: TGTGCCAGCAGTAGGGTAGGGGGCTCTACTGAAGCTTTCTTT. The encoded protein is CASSRVGGSTEAFF. The gene calls are TRBV28 and TRBJ1-1; 7 positions agree with TRBD1. Trimming at V came to 5 bases and at J to 5 bases, leaving 8 bases not matched to a gene. This CDR3 has 14 residues. Germline assignment: CDR1 MDHEN and CDR2 SYDVKM.